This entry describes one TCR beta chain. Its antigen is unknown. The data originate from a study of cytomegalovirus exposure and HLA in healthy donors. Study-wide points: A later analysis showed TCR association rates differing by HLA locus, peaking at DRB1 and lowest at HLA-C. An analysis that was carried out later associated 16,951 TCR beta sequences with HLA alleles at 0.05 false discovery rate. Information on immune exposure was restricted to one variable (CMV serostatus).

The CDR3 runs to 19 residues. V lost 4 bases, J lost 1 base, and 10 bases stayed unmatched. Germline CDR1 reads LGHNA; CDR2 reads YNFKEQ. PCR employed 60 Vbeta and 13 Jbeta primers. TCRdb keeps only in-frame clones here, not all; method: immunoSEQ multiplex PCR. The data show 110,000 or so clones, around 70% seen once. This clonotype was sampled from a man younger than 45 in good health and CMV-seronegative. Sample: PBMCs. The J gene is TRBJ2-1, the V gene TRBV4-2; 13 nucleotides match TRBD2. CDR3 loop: CASSRTGTSGILSYNEQFF. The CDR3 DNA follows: TGTGCCAGCAGCCGGACCGGGACTAGCGGGATTTTGTCCTACAATGAGCAGTTCTTC.